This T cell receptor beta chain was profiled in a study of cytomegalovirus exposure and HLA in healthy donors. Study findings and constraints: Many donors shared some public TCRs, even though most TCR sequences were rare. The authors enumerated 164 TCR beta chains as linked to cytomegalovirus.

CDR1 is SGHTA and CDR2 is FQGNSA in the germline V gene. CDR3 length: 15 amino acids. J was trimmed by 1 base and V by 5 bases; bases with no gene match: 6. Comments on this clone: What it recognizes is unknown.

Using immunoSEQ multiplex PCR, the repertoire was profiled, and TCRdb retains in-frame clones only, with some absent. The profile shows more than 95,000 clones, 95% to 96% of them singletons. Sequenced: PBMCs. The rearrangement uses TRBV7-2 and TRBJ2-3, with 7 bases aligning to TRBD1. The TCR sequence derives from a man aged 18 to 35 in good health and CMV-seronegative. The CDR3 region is CASSPLGQGTDTQYF. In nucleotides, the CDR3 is TGTGCCAGCAGCCCCCTCGGACAGGGCACAGATACGCAGTATTTT.